The entry that follows covers one T cell receptor beta chain sequence. Its antigen specificity is not known. No quality values exist for individual bases; no much larger clone is one base distant. TCRbeta CDR3 regions were amplified from genomic DNA by means of the immunoSEQ Assay, a bias-controlled multiplex PCR. As for how the authors treated the data: The number of nucleated cells in each sample was estimated from the amplification of reference gene primers within the assay. Sequence reads were collapsed and filtered to measure the absolute abundance of every unique TCRbeta CDR3 rearrangement. For each sample, productive Simpson clonality was calculated as the square root of Simpson's diversity index across productive rearrangements. This is the immuneACCESS table as TCRdb keeps it, with only in-frame sequences that have V and J called. A part of the clones is gone; compared with another copy, unresolved V genes explain less than half, and the rest is unexplained. Clonal size and the V and J genes are those of that table, whereas D and trimming came from the DNA. The sample profile shows roughly 79,000 clones; roughly 85% of them were found once. The ten largest clones represent 4.9% of the sample.

Whole blood was collected in K2EDTA tubes by collaborating institutions according to the institutions' own protocols. For TCRbeta analysis, collaborators shipped samples in one of three forms: frozen whole blood, isolated PBMCs, or DNA extracted from either of those sample types. The data are from a study of blood T cell repertoires in COVID-19 (dated by TCRdb to about 2020). In terms of the full investigation: Collaborator samples came from the United States, Italy and Spain and covered acute and convalescent phases of COVID-19. The prospective study material was composed of cDNA or gDNA derived from T cells, B-cell-depleted T cells, or PBMCs. Subjects who had been exposed to COVID-19, were actively infected with it, or had recovered from it provided the deeply sampled blood TCRbeta repertoires that made up the dataset. The repertoires were released in a freely available public database meant as a resource for research on the immune response to SARS-CoV-2. Samples were obtained from the ongoing ImmuneRACE study (first 160 participants) and from 1,200 or so subjects provided by 6 global collaborators. Nearly every sample came with metadata listing a de-identified subject ID, COVID-19 status, age in years and sex. HLA class I and class II types, where available, came from metadata supplied by the sample provider rather than from assay-based typing.

Study-wide findings and limitations: How much clinical and demographic metadata was included differed by source and by participant, and the metadata was provided uncurated.

The receptor's source is a woman older than 75 with active or convalescent COVID-19. Sequenced: peripheral blood.

The nucleotide sequence reads TGTGCCAGCAGCTTCGCGGCCCTAAACTATGGCTACACCTTC. Its coded protein is CASSFAALNYGYTF. The receptor chain draws on TRBV11-2 and TRBJ1-2, with the D gene call left open. There are 14 amino acids in the CDR3, from cysteine to phenylalanine inclusive. Solely the CDR3 DNA is kept, with 42 bases framed from the first base. Deletion took 3 bases off V and 2 bases off J, with a span of 10 bases between the germline ends. Looking up the germline V gene yields CDR1 SGHAT and CDR2 FQNNGV.